The 10 T cell receptor beta chains listed next were all sequenced from one sample in a study of shared clonotypes between healthy human individuals (dated by TCRdb to about 2020). The library was generated by the immunoSEQ multiplex PCR assay. Here the immuneACCESS table is served through TCRdb, limited to in-frame sequences with V and J called. Missing clones are a known gap in these copies; in checked studies unresolved V genes cover under half, and the rest lacks a known reason. The sample table records about 990,000 clones; 75% to 85% of these occur just once. The ten largest clones capture 0.55% to 0.7% of the sample. The sample consisted of memory CD4+ T cells from PBMCs. This specimen's cell subset or site label, interpreted: CD45RA-negative fraction. The receptors here all came from a man younger than 30 in good health. Some clones in this sample may be carry-over from other donors' samples.

The sample holds one count of this clone. The chain couples TRBV7-3 to TRBJ1-2; perhaps TRBD1 as D (5 bases). V was trimmed by 5 bases and J by 4 bases, leaving 11 bases between them. This CDR3 contains 13 residues. Germline CDR1 and CDR2: SGHTA and FQGTGA. CDR3 region: CASSPRAGYGYTF. The CDR3 region has the DNA TGTGCCAGCAGCCCCAGGGCTGGCTATGGCTACACCTTC.

Note on this clone: Other DNA sequences in this specimen translate into the identical CDR3. This rearrangement joins TRBV28 to TRBJ1-2; weak D call: TRBD1 (6 bases). Germline V gene lookup returns CDR1 MDHEN and CDR2 SYDVKM. The CDR3 loop spans 12 amino acids. V was cut by 3 bases and J by 8 bases, with 10 bases left in between. This CDR3 is CASSLGGRGYTF. CDR3 nucleotide sequence: TGTGCCAGCAGTTTGGGGGGCAGGGGCTACACCTTC.

The chain joins TRBV19 to TRBJ1-1, with a weak D call TRBD1 (5 bases). This CDR3 region has 18 residues. Germline assignment: CDR1 LNHDA and CDR2 SQIVND (reference sequence). The V and J ends lost 0 bases and 1 base respectively, with 18 bases between them. CDR3 nucleotides: TGTGCCAGTAGTATAGATCGCGGCGGGGCGCGGAGGAACACTGAAGCTTTCTTT. Translating gives CASSIDRGGARRNTEAFF. Together with reference TRBV19 and TRBJ1-1, the CDR3 gives the full variable domain: DGGITQSPKYLFRKEGQNVTLSCEQNLNHDAMYWYRQDPGQGLRLIYYSQIVNDFQKGDIAEGYSVSREKKESFPLTVTSAQKNPTAFYLCASSIDRGGARRNTEAFFGQGTRLTVV.

This clone occurred once. The rearrangement joins TRBV28 to TRBJ1-5; D is unclear. Trimming pared 5 bases from V and 9 bases from J, leaving 23 bases between. CDR1 is MDHEN, CDR2 SYDVKM, per germline. This CDR3 is built from 16 residues. The DNA for the CDR3 is TGTGCCAGCAGTAGCACACGGGAGGGCAGCCTAGGGCCCCAGCATTTT. It specifies CASSSTREGSLGPQHF.

The V and J genes are TRBV19 and TRBJ2-1, with 8 bases identical to TRBD2. The germline CDR1 and CDR2 sequences are LNHDA and SQIVND (reference sequence). The CDR3 has 15 residues. The ends lost 6 bases at V and 4 bases at J; junction bases unmatched: 8. CDR3 region: CASRHGTRGYNEQFF. CDR3 nucleotides: TGTGCCAGTAGACACGGGACTAGGGGATACAATGAGCAGTTCTTC.

This clone was picked up one time. V usage is TRBV28 and J usage is TRBJ2-5; the D call may be TRBD1 or TRBD2 (6 bases each). Trimming stripped 3 bases from V and 5 bases from J, with 13 bases between. Looked up from germline, CDR1 is MDHEN and CDR2 is SYDVKM. The length of the CDR3 is 14 residues. CDR3 bases: TGTGCCAGCAGTTTGTCGGGGGCCAGGGAGACCCAGTACTTC. Protein product: CASSLSGARETQYF.

Concerning this clone: Other DNA sequences within the sample encode an identical CDR3. The gene calls are TRBV10-3 and TRBJ1-2, with D possibly TRBD1 on 6 matching bases. Germline-derived CDR1 and CDR2 are ENHRY and SYGVKD. The CDR3 loop spans 12 amino acids. Trimming pared 7 bases from V and 8 bases from J, leaving 14 bases between. The CDR3 sequence is CAITAGGLGYTF. The CDR3 DNA is TGTGCCATCACGGCCGGGGGCCTAGGCTACACCTTC.

The chain links TRBV5-1 to TRBJ2-4; 7 nucleotides line up with TRBD2. Germline V lookup: CDR1 SGHRS, CDR2 YFSETQ. The CDR3 totals 18 residues. J was trimmed by 1 base and V by 0 bases; bases with no gene match: 10. In nucleotides, the CDR3 is TGCGCCAGCAGCTTGGTCCTAGCGGCGTTTAACGCCAAAAACATTCAGTACTTC. Amino acids: CASSLVLAAFNAKNIQYF.

The chain employs TRBV7-2 and TRBJ2-1; 10 positions agree with TRBD2. J lost 9 bases, V lost 8 bases, and 10 bases had no gene match. The CDR3 runs to 14 residues. From germline, CDR1 is SGHTA and CDR2 FQGNSA. DNA for the CDR3: TGTGCCAGCGGGGCTAGCGGGAGTTGGGGTGAGCAGTTCTTC. Translated: CASGASGSWGEQFF.

Comment on this clone: Other DNA sequences from this sample encode an identical CDR3 as well. This chain joins TRBV28 and TRBJ2-5, with D unresolved. Germline V gene sequence: CDR1 MDHEN, CDR2 SYDVKM. The CDR3 has 12 amino acids. The V end lost 4 bases, the J end lost 4 bases, and 7 bases lay between the germline ends. The CDR3 nucleotides read TGTGCCAGCAGTTCCGCCGCAGAGACCCAGTACTTC. This encodes CASSSAAETQYF.